What follows are 6 T cell receptor beta chains derived from one specimen sequenced in a study of Ad26.COV2.S vaccination and SARS-CoV-2 variants. Treatment: some 19 received Ad26.COV2.S at low or high dose, single or two shots; several received placebo; per-sample allocation not given. Day 63 following the first vaccine or placebo injection was when the samples were taken. Clones were sequenced by immunoSEQ multiplex PCR, and TCRdb holds only the in-frame ones, with some missing. The data hold hundreds of thousands of clones, with roughly 84% observed a single time. Sequencing used peripheral blood, obtained in a trial of Ad26.COV2.S vaccine versus placebo. The origin of the receptors is a person aged 18 to 59 who received the Ad26.COV2.S COVID-19 vaccine or a placebo.

This clone was seen a single time. V gene TRBV5-4 combines with J gene TRBJ2-3; D is possibly TRBD2 (5 bases). V was pared by 5 bases and J by 4 bases, with 11 bases between. Germline CDR1 reads SGHNT; CDR2 reads YYREEE (reference sequence). This CDR3 spans 13 amino acids. As DNA, the CDR3 is TGTGCCAGCAGGCTGTGGGGAGCAGATACGCAGTATTTT. It encodes CASRLWGADTQYF.

The chain's CDR3 is CASSPGTRGETQYF. The CDR3 region has the DNA TGCGCCAGCAGCCCCGGAACACGGGGAGAGACCCAGTACTTC. This chain links TRBV5-1 with TRBJ2-5, with D tentatively TRBD2 (5 bases). The V and J ends lost 4 bases and 4 bases respectively, with 14 bases between them. The length of the CDR3 is 14 residues. CDR1 and CDR2 from the germline V gene are SGHRS and YFSETQ.

The J gene is TRBJ2-1, the V gene TRBV5-1, with TRBD1 as a possible D gene (6 bases). Per the germline V gene, CDR1 is SGHRS and CDR2 is YFSETQ. The CDR3 totals 15 residues. Deletions cut 0 bases from V and 5 bases from J, with 12 bases between. DNA of the CDR3: TGCGCCAGCAGCTTGGCGTCAGGGGAACACAATGAGCAGTTCTTC. Translation gives CASSLASGEHNEQFF.

This sequence joins TRBV3-1 (or the pseudogene TRBV3-2) and TRBJ2-1; D unclear. This CDR3 contains 11 residues. Germline CDR1 LGHDT, CDR2 YNNKEL (reference sequence). Between the trimmed V and J ends, which lost 1 base and 10 bases, there was a span of 5 bases. The CDR3 reads CASSQVEEQFF. As DNA, the CDR3 is TGTGCCAGCAGCCAAGTGGAGGAGCAGTTCTTC.

V usage is TRBV27 and J usage is TRBJ2-3; D gene unclear. This CDR3 is built from 16 residues. The germline V gene encodes CDR1 MNHEY and CDR2 SMNVEV (reference sequence). Trimming removed 4 bases at V and 0 bases at J, with 14 bases between. As DNA, the CDR3 is TGTGCCAGCAGTTCCTCCATACCCGAAAGCACAGATACGCAGTATTTT. It yields the protein CASSSSIPESTDTQYF.

The chain couples TRBV30 to TRBJ1-4, with TRBD1 identical over 8 bases. The CDR3 sequence is 16 residues long. After removal of 0 bases from V and 8 bases from J, the junction contained 11 bases not matched to a gene. Looked up from germline, CDR1 is GTSNPN and CDR2 is SVGIG (reference sequence). CDR3 residues: CAWSVLGQGEGEKLFF. As DNA, the CDR3 is TGTGCCTGGAGTGTACTTGGACAGGGTGAAGGAGAAAAACTGTTTTTT.